This T cell receptor (beta chain) is from a study of T-cell memory formation after mild COVID-19. The study's findings and limits: The main location of contracting CD4+ clones was CM and EM, and that of contracting CD8+ clones was EMRA.

Germline CDR1 reads SGDLS; CDR2 reads YYNGEE. Germline trimming cut 0 bases from V and 5 bases from J; bases unmatched to any gene: 4. This CDR3 contains 15 residues. This clonotype was seen a handful of times. Its target is unknown. MiXCR was run by TCRdb on the 5' RACE reads, yielding one entry per CDR3 protein. The sample consists of about 340,000 distinct CDR3 sequences, 20% to 25% of them appearing once. Sequencing was done on a sample of PBMCs or a T cell subset sorted from them (not recorded which). The sequence came from an adult woman who had mild COVID-19 (a few samples of this study predate the infection). Cell type and time point are not known. The chain has TRBV9 and TRBJ2-1; TRBD2 matches 8 bases. CDR3 in DNA: TGTGCCAGCAGCGTAGGCGGGGGGCCCGACAATGAGCAGTTCTTC. As protein: CASSVGGGPDNEQFF. Together with reference TRBV9 and TRBJ2-1, the CDR3 gives the full variable domain: DSGVTQTPKHLITATGQRVTLRCSPRSGDLSVYWYQQSLDQGLQFLIQYYNGEERAKGNILERFSAQQFPDLHSELNLSSLELGDSALYFCASSVGGGPDNEQFFGPGTRLTVL.